A single sample gave rise to the 2 T cell receptor beta chains below, sequenced in a study of blood T cell repertoires in COVID-19. Using immunoSEQ multiplex PCR, the repertoire was profiled, and TCRdb retains in-frame clones only, with some absent. Here the sample spans 250,000 to 300,000 clones, about 89% being singletons. The sample comprised peripheral blood. These receptors were taken from a man aged 40-50 years with acute or convalescent COVID-19.

This chain links TRBV30 with TRBJ2-5; 7 bases match TRBD2. Trimming took 2 bases from V and 5 from J; bases not matched to a gene: 8. Germline assignment: CDR1 GTSNPN and CDR2 SVGIG (reference sequence). The CDR3 runs 14 residues. The CDR3, as DNA: TGTGCCTGGAGTCAGGTGGGGGGGACGGAGACCCAGTACTTC. Translating gives CAWSQVGGTETQYF.

This clone was counted a few times. This rearrangement joins TRBV27 to TRBJ1-2; D unresolved. V was pared by 2 bases and J by 1 base, with 8 bases between. Per germline, CDR1 MNHEY and CDR2 SMNVEV (reference sequence). This CDR3 is 14 amino acids long. CDR3 protein: CASSLDADNYGYTF. CDR3 DNA: TGTGCCAGCAGTTTAGATGCGGATAACTATGGCTACACCTTC.